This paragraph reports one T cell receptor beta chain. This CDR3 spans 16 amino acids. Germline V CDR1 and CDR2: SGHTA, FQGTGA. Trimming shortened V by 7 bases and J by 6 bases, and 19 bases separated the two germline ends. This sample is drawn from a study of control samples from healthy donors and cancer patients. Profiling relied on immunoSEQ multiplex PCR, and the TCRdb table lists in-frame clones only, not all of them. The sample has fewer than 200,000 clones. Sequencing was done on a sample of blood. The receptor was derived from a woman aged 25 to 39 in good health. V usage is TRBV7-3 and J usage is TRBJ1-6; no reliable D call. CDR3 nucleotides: TGTGCCAGCACCCGTACTTCGGGATTGGGTAATTCACCCCTCCACTTT. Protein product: CASTRTSGLGNSPLHF.